The 10 T cell receptor beta chains presented below share a single source sample, sequenced in a study of T-cell reconstitution after alpha-beta-depleted transplantation in children. Molecular barcoding with unique molecular identifiers was used for the TCRbeta library. MiXCR was run by TCRdb on the PCR reads, yielding one entry per CDR3 protein. This table holds about 400,000 distinct CDR3 sequences, around 15% found once. The input for sequencing was PBMCs, mostly from graft donor cells, taken 360 days after TCRalphabeta/CD19-depleted stem cell transplant. These receptors came from a boy younger than two who had a stem cell transplant for Wiskott-Aldrich syndrome, so the T cells may come from the graft donor.

The V and J genes are TRBV20-1 and TRBJ2-5; 11 nucleotides match TRBD2. The length of the CDR3 is 15 residues. The V gene end was trimmed by 5 bases and the J gene end by 4 bases; junction bases not matched to a gene: 9. Germline assignment: CDR1 DFQATT and CDR2 SNEGSKA (reference sequence). In nucleotides, the CDR3 is TGCAGTGCTGGATCTAGCGGGGGGCTGGGAGAGACCCAGTACTTC. Protein: CSAGSSGGLGETQYF.

This clonotype occurred a few times. The chain's CDR3 is CSARLLAGGLSQETQYF. DNA for the CDR3: TGCAGTGCTAGATTATTAGCGGGGGGATTATCCCAAGAGACCCAGTACTTC. The chain has TRBV20-1 and TRBJ2-5, with 10 bases aligning to TRBD2. From germline, CDR1 is DFQATT and CDR2 SNEGSKA (reference sequence). This CDR3 is 17 amino acids long. The V segment lost 2 bases and the J segment 1 base; nucleotides outside the gene matches: 10.

The CDR3 DNA is TGCAGCGCTACTGTGGGGTGGGCGAAAACTGAAGCTTTCTTT. Translated, it gives CSATVGWAKTEAFF. The chain couples TRBV29-1 to TRBJ1-1; D remains ambiguous. Trimming took 7 bases from V and 5 from J, leaving 20 bases between them. This CDR3 has 14 amino acids. Looked up from germline, CDR1 is SQVTM and CDR2 is ANQGSEA.

This clonotype occurred a few times. Written as DNA, the CDR3 is TGTGCCAGCAGTGGGACGGTGAACACCGGGGAGCTGTTTTTT. It yields the protein CASSGTVNTGELFF. The rearrangement links TRBV2 to TRBJ2-2; no definite D call. V lost 4 bases to trimming and J lost 1 base, with 7 bases between them. Germline V gene lookup returns CDR1 SNHLY and CDR2 FYNNEI. This CDR3 is 14 amino acids long.

J is TRBJ2-1 and V is TRBV3-1, with 14 bases lining up with TRBD2. The length of the CDR3 is 16 residues. Germline CDR1 and CDR2: LGHDT and YNNKEL (reference sequence). After removal of 4 bases from V and 14 bases from J, the junction contained 13 bases not matched to a gene. CDR3: CASSRGLAGGSPGEFF. The CDR3 DNA sequence: TGTGCCAGCAGCCGTGGACTAGCGGGGGGTTCCCCGGGGGAGTTCTTC.

This clonotype has just a few counts. The chain uses TRBV7-2 and TRBJ2-7; D call uncertain. Germline V gene lookup returns CDR1 SGHTA and CDR2 FQGNSA. This CDR3 has 14 residues. Trimming left V 2 bases short and J 2 bases short, with 10 bases between. CDR3 nucleotides: TGTGCCAGCAGCTTAATTTCCGCGGCCTACGAGCAGTACTTC. Its protein product is CASSLISAAYEQYF.

In this sample, this clonotype turned up many times. The chain employs TRBV20-1 and TRBJ2-7; no clear D gene. The V and J ends lost 5 bases and 2 bases respectively, with 10 bases between them. The germline gives CDR1 DFQATT, CDR2 SNEGSKA (reference sequence). CDR3 length equals 12 residues. This chain's CDR3 is CSAADHPYEQYF. The CDR3 DNA is TGCAGTGCTGCAGACCACCCCTACGAGCAGTACTTC.

The chain employs TRBV7-2 and TRBJ2-3; possibly TRBD1 for D (6 bases). CDR1 and CDR2 from the germline V gene are SGHTA and FQGNSA. V shed 8 bases and J shed 2 bases, with 14 bases lying between them. The CDR3 spans 14 residues. CDR3 sequence: CASLHRVTTDTQYF. The CDR3 DNA sequence: TGTGCCAGCCTCCACAGGGTCACCACAGATACGCAGTATTTT.

This clonotype occurred a few times. The chain has TRBV11-2 and TRBJ2-1, with D possibly matching TRBD1 (6 bases). Germline lookup yields CDR1 SGHAT and CDR2 FQNNGV. The germline V and J ends were trimmed by 2 bases and 7 bases, with 15 bases remaining between them. The CDR3 contains 15 residues. As DNA, the CDR3 is TGTGCCAGCAGCTTAACAGGGTGGGCCCTTAATGAGCAGTTCTTC. The encoded protein is CASSLTGWALNEQFF.

V and J are TRBV5-8 and TRBJ1-1; D is undetermined. Germline CDR1 is SGHTS and CDR2 is YDEGEE. This CDR3 region has 11 residues. Trimming left V 8 bases short and J 1 base short, with 6 bases between. CDR3 DNA: TGTGCCAGTATCCGGAACACTGAAGCTTTCTTT. Its protein is CASIRNTEAFF.